One sample yielded the 27 T cell receptor beta chains listed below, sequenced in a study of identical twins. TCRdb fed the 5' RACE reads into MiXCR, producing one record per CDR3 protein. The repertoire holds about 920,000 distinct CDR3 sequences, with 9% to 15% as singletons. In addition, the sample was reused for a study of yellow fever vaccine responses in identical twins.

Sample: PBMCs. The receptors here all came from a woman younger than 30 in good health.

The chain joins TRBV9 to TRBJ2-7; 9 bases are shared with TRBD2. The CDR3 extends over 15 amino acids. V shed 4 bases, J shed 4 bases, and the junction held 9 bases outside the gene matches. Germline CDR1 reads SGDLS; CDR2 reads YYNGEE. The CDR3 here is CASSPTREGQYEQYF. DNA of the CDR3: TGTGCCAGCAGCCCCACGCGGGAGGGCCAATACGAGCAGTACTTC.

This chain uses TRBV7-8 with TRBJ2-1; no reliable D call. Trimming removed 1 base from V and 6 bases from J, with 16 bases in between. Germline assignment: CDR1 SGHVS and CDR2 FQNEAQ. The CDR3 length is 16 residues. Here the CDR3 reads CASSLGSTGRGNEQFF. The CDR3 region has the DNA TGTGCCAGCAGCTTAGGGTCTACCGGCCGTGGCAATGAGCAGTTCTTC.

This clonotype came up a few times. The genes are TRBV24-1 and TRBJ2-7; a possible D gene is TRBD2 (5 bases). The germline CDR1 and CDR2 sequences are KGHDR and SFDVKD. V was clipped by 5 bases and J by 5 bases, with 18 bases between them. The CDR3 is 15 residues long. This CDR3 reads CATSAASKAQHEQYF. The DNA of the CDR3 is TGTGCCACCAGTGCCGCTAGCAAGGCACAACACGAGCAGTACTTC.

This sequence joins TRBV12-3 or TRBV12-4 and TRBJ2-7, with D unresolved. Trimming shortened V by 2 bases and J by 4 bases, and 6 bases separated the two germline ends. CDR3 length: 12 amino acids. This CDR3 is CASSLRIYEQYF. The CDR3 DNA is TGTGCCAGCAGTTTACGGATATACGAGCAGTACTTC.

The sample holds many counts of this clonotype. The chain links TRBV7-9 to TRBJ2-3; the D is unclear. The CDR3 is 15 residues long. The germline V gene has CDR1 SEHNR and CDR2 FQNEAQ (reference sequence). Trimming left V 5 bases short and J 10 bases short, with 22 bases between. This CDR3 is CASSPASHAGFAQYF. The CDR3 DNA reads TGTGCCAGCAGCCCAGCGTCGCACGCCGGATTTGCGCAGTATTTT.

The chain is built from TRBV27 and TRBJ2-1; D is perhaps TRBD1 (6 bases). The V gene's germline CDR1 is MNHEY and CDR2 SMNVEV (reference sequence). V was pared by 6 bases and J by 2 bases, with 17 bases between. CDR3 length equals 16 residues. Here the CDR3 reads CASSTIRGRAYNEQFF. The DNA of the CDR3 is TGTGCCAGCAGCACCATCAGGGGTAGGGCCTACAATGAGCAGTTCTTC.

This clonotype occurred a few times. The chain links TRBV15 to TRBJ2-3; tentative D call: TRBD1 (6 bases). The CDR3 sequence is 16 residues long. Looked up from germline, CDR1 is LNHNV and CDR2 is YYDKDF (reference sequence). V lost 3 bases and J lost 2, with 15 bases in between. The DNA of the CDR3 is TGTGCCACCAGCAGCCCGAAACAGGGTTTCACAGATACGCAGTATTTT. As protein: CATSSPKQGFTDTQYF.

At least ten counts were recorded for this clonotype. This sequence joins TRBV20-1 and TRBJ2-4, with D perhaps matching TRBD2 (5 bases). This CDR3 is built from 13 residues. CDR1 is DFQATT, CDR2 SNEGSKA, per germline (reference sequence). Between the trimmed V and J ends, which lost 2 bases and 7 bases, there was a span of 12 bases. This CDR3 is CSARPFSGNIQYF. The CDR3, as DNA: TGCAGTGCTAGACCCTTCTCGGGGAACATTCAGTACTTC.

The V gene is TRBV14, the J gene TRBJ2-1; TRBD2 is a possible D gene (5 bases). CDR3 length: 12 residues. The V gene's germline CDR1 is SGHDN and CDR2 FVKESK. The V and J ends lost 1 base and 15 bases respectively, with 13 bases between them. This CDR3 is CASSQGGGFGFF. As DNA, the CDR3 is TGTGCCAGCAGCCAAGGAGGCGGGTTTGGGTTCTTC. The whole variable domain, remainder taken from reference TRBV14 and TRBJ2-1, is EAGVTQFPSHSVIEKGQTVTLRCDPISGHDNLYWYRRVMGKEIKFLLHFVKESKQDESGMPNNRFLAERTGGTYSTLKVQPAELEDSGVYFCASSQGGGFGFFGPGTRLTVL.

This clonotype has only a few counts. This chain connects TRBV6-5 to TRBJ2-3; 7 nucleotides agree with TRBD2. The CDR3 runs 15 residues. Trimming removed 1 base from V and 7 bases from J; junction bases left unmatched: 8. CDR1 is MNHEY and CDR2 is SVGAGI in the germline V gene. CDR3 sequence (DNA): TGTGCCAGCAGTTACTACGAAGCGGGACCATATACGCAGTATTTT. Translating it yields CASSYYEAGPYTQYF.

The chain links TRBV7-6 to TRBJ1-1, with a weak D call TRBD1 (5 bases). The V end was cut by 5 bases, the J end by 2 bases, with 27 bases between. Per the germline V gene, CDR1 is SGHVS and CDR2 is FNYEAQ. The CDR3 spans 19 residues. The CDR3 DNA follows: TGTGCCAGCAGCGCGACCGGGACCATAGGGTGGAGGGGTAACACTGAAGCTTTCTTT. Its translation is CASSATGTIGWRGNTEAFF. Together with reference TRBV7-6 and TRBJ1-1, the CDR3 gives the full variable domain: GAGVSQSPRYKVTKRGQDVALRCDPISGHVSLYWYRQALGQGPEFLTYFNYEAQQDKSGLPNDRFSAERPEGSISTLTIQRTEQRDSAMYRCASSATGTIGWRGNTEAFFGQGTRLTVV.

This clonotype came up a few times. This chain connects TRBV12-5 to TRBJ2-7; TRBD1 agrees at 7 bases. Looked up from germline, CDR1 is LGHNT and CDR2 is FRNRAP. CDR3 length: 14 residues. J was trimmed by 5 bases and V by 2 bases; bases with no gene match: 6. CDR3 amino acids: CASGLFVTGNEQYF. CDR3 coding DNA: TGTGCTAGTGGTTTGTTCGTGACAGGGAACGAGCAGTACTTC.

This clonotype was counted only a few times. This rearrangement joins TRBV12-3 or TRBV12-4 to TRBJ2-7; D call uncertain. The ends were cut back, 3 bases at V and 4 bases at J, with 10 bases in the middle. CDR3 length: 13 amino acids. CDR3 in DNA: TGTGCCAGCAGTTTCAAGAGACATTACGAGCAGTACTTC. As protein: CASSFKRHYEQYF.

The rearrangement uses TRBV7-6 and TRBJ2-7, with 9 positions matching TRBD1. With V trimmed by 4 bases and J by 5 bases, 6 bases remained unmatched. The CDR3 has 14 residues. Germline loops: CDR1 SGHVS, CDR2 FNYEAQ. CDR3 in amino acids: CASSYRDRANEQYF. For the CDR3, the DNA is TGTGCCAGCAGCTACCGGGACAGGGCTAACGAGCAGTACTTC.

The CDR3 DNA reads TGCGCCAGCAGCACCCTAACTAGCGGGGGAAAAACAGATACGCAGTATTTT. Translating it yields CASSTLTSGGKTDTQYF. The rearrangement links TRBV5-1 to TRBJ2-3; 11 bases align to TRBD2. In germline, CDR1 is SGHRS, CDR2 YFSETQ. J was trimmed by 3 bases and V by 4 bases; bases with no gene match: 10. This CDR3 has 17 residues.

The chain joins TRBV10-3 to TRBJ2-1, with D possibly TRBD2 on 6 matching bases. From germline, CDR1 is ENHRY and CDR2 SYGVKD. The V gene lost 10 bases and the J gene lost 10 bases, with 20 bases spanning the gap. The CDR3 loop spans 13 amino acids. The CDR3 here is CATLPPGEREQFF. The CDR3 region has the DNA TGTGCCACCCTCCCCCCGGGGGAACGGGAGCAGTTCTTC.

This clonotype has only a few counts. The chain has TRBV10-3 and TRBJ1-1; D not certain. Germline loops: CDR1 ENHRY, CDR2 SYGVKD. The CDR3 has 12 residues. The germline V and J ends were trimmed by 4 bases and 0 bases, with 3 bases remaining between them. The CDR3 DNA follows: TGTGCCATCAGTGGTATGAACACTGAAGCTTTCTTT. It codes for CAISGMNTEAFF.

This clonotype was seen a few times. CDR3 sequence: CASRKLLNTEAFF. CDR3 DNA sequence: TGTGCCAGCAGGAAGCTCCTGAACACTGAAGCTTTCTTT. V and J are TRBV6-4 and TRBJ1-1; D is ambiguous. The V end was cut by 6 bases, the J end by 0 bases, with 8 bases between. The CDR3 length is 13 residues. CDR1 is MRHNA, CDR2 SNTAGT, per germline.

This clonotype has more than one count but fewer than ten. This sequence joins TRBV24-1 and TRBJ2-3; 9 positions agree with TRBD2. Per germline, CDR1 KGHDR and CDR2 SFDVKD. The CDR3 runs to 15 residues. The trim removed 1 base at V and 6 bases at J, leaving 4 bases unmatched. Here the CDR3 reads CATSDLVAGVDTQYF. CDR3 nucleotides: TGTGCCACCAGTGATTTAGTAGCGGGAGTGGATACGCAGTATTTT.

This clonotype has more than one count but fewer than ten. The chain joins TRBV24-1 to TRBJ2-5; D is unclear. The V gene lost 5 bases and the J gene lost 3 bases, with 9 bases spanning the gap. This CDR3 contains 13 residues. Per the germline V gene, CDR1 is KGHDR and CDR2 is SFDVKD. The CDR3 DNA sequence: TGTGCCACCAGTGCGTCAGGCGAAGAGACCCAGTACTTC. It yields the protein CATSASGEETQYF.

This clonotype has a count of ten or more. The rearrangement joins TRBV7-6 to TRBJ2-1; TRBD2 matches at 10 bases. This CDR3 region has 16 residues. The junction had 6 bases not matched to a gene; V was cut back by 2 bases and J by 5 bases. CDR1 and CDR2 from the germline V gene are SGHVS and FNYEAQ. CDR3 loop: CASSLSLAGVHNEQFF. CDR3 nucleotides: TGTGCCAGCAGCTTATCGCTAGCGGGAGTACACAATGAGCAGTTCTTC.

This chain connects TRBV7-2 to TRBJ2-3; D call uncertain. Germline values: CDR1 SGHTA, CDR2 FQGNSA. The CDR3 is 13 amino acids. Trimming took 2 bases from V and 4 from J, leaving 7 bases between them. The CDR3 bases are TGTGCCAGCAGCTTATATTATTCAGATACGCAGTATTTT. It codes for CASSLYYSDTQYF.

The rearrangement uses TRBV15 and TRBJ2-5; maybe TRBD1 (5 bases). V was shortened by 1 base and J by 0 bases, with 9 bases between the two germline ends. CDR1 LNHNV and CDR2 YYDKDF come from the germline V gene (reference sequence). This CDR3 region has 15 residues. CDR3 in amino acids: CATSRGQKYQETQYF. DNA of the CDR3: TGTGCCACCAGCAGAGGACAGAAGTACCAAGAGACCCAGTACTTC.

This clonotype has only a few counts. V and J are TRBV6-1 and TRBJ1-1, with 8 bases aligning to TRBD1. This CDR3 region has 14 residues. Germline assignment: CDR1 MNHNS and CDR2 SASEGT. V was pared by 6 bases and J by 1 base, with 4 bases of the junction left unmatched. This CDR3 reads CASRTGDTNTEAFF. In nucleotides, the CDR3 is TGTGCCAGCAGGACAGGGGACACGAACACTGAAGCTTTCTTT.

This clonotype was counted between two and nine times. This CDR3 reads CASSLGGQREQETQYF. CDR3 sequence (DNA): TGTGCCAGCAGCTTAGGGGGCCAGCGGGAACAAGAGACCCAGTACTTC. The V gene is TRBV13, the J gene TRBJ2-5; 7 positions match TRBD2. V shed 0 bases, J shed 2 bases, and the junction held 6 bases outside the gene matches. Germline V gene data show CDR1 as PRHDT and CDR2 as FYEKMQ (reference sequence). The CDR3 totals 16 residues.

This clonotype was observed many times. V usage is TRBV12-3 or TRBV12-4 and J usage is TRBJ2-3; D not certain. Trimming took off 6 bases at V and 6 bases at J, with 7 bases between the two ends. CDR3 length equals 11 residues. The CDR3 here is CASSRVDTQYF. The DNA for the CDR3 is TGTGCCAGCAGCCGCGTTGATACGCAGTATTTT.

The V call is TRBV5-1, the J call TRBJ2-5; possible D gene TRBD2, 5 bases. Germline CDR1 reads SGHRS; CDR2 reads YFSETQ. V shed 4 bases and J shed 1 base, with 14 bases lying between them. The CDR3 loop spans 15 amino acids. The CDR3 reads CASSLRGWPQETQYF. CDR3 in DNA: TGCGCCAGCAGCCTCCGGGGTTGGCCCCAAGAGACCCAGTACTTC.